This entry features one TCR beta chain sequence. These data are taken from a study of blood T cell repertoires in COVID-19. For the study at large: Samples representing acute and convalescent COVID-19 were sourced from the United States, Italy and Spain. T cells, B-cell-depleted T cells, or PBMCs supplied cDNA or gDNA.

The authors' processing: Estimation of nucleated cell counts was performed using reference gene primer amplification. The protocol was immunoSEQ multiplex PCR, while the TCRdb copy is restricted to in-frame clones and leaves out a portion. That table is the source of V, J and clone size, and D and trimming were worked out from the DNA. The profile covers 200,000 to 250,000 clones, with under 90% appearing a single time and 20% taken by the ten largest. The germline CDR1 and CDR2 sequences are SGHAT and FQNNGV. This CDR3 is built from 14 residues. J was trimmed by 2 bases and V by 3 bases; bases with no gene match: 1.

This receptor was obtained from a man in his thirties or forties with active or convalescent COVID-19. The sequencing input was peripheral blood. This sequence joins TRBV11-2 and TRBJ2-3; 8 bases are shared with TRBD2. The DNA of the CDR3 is TGTGCCAGCAGCTTTAGCGGGACCACAGATACGCAGTATTTT. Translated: CASSFSGTTDTQYF.